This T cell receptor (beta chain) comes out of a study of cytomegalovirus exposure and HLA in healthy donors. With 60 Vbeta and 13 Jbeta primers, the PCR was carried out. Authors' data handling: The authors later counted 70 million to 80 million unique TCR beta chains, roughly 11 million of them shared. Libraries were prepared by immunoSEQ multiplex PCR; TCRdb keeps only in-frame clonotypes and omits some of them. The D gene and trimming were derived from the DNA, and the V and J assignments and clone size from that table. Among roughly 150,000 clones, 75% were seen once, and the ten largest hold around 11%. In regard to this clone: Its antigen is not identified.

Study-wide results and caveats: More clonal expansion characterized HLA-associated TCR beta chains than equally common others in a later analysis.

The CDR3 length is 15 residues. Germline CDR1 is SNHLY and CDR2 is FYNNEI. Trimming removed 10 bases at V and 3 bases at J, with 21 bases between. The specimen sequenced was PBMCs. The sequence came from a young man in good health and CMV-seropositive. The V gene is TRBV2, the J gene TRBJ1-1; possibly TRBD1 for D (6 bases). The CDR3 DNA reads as TGTGCCAACCGGGACATATCAACACAATACACTGAAGCTTTCTTT. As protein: CANRDISTQYTEAFF.